These T cell receptor beta chains were read from a single sample in a study of blood T cell repertoires in COVID-19. Clones were read by immunoSEQ multiplex PCR, and TCRdb kept only the in-frame ones, dropping some. The repertoire holds roughly 570,000 clones, with roughly nine tenths as singletons. Material for sequencing was peripheral blood. The receptors here all came from a woman in her 50s with COVID-19, enrolled during active disease. Each CDR3 is given with its conserved first and last residue. A D gene is named only where the DNA matches it firmly.

cdr3_aa,v_call,d_call
CASSLASNRQGQNTIYF,TRBV5-6,TRBD1
CASSSQGWGTEAFF,TRBV7-8,.
CASSRDSPDTQYF,TRBV12-3/TRBV12-4,.
CASSVRDRGRSNTIYF,TRBV13,TRBD1
CASSYSPSGANVLTF,TRBV6-5,.
CASSQDQTERNTIYF,TRBV4-2,.
CASSLTDRGYTF,TRBV12-3/TRBV12-4,TRBD1
CASRRAFEGQYEQYF,TRBV5-4,.
CASSVGLASSYEQYF,TRBV9,TRBD2
CASSPRGGVANYGYTF,TRBV7-6,.
CASSRRTGTITDTIYF,TRBV5-1,TRBD1
CSAIRQGYEQYF,TRBV29-1,TRBD1
CASSRGGFYNQPQHF,TRBV6-5,.
CASSFYASTDTQYF,TRBV5-6,.
CASSLEGVQNIQYF,TRBV5-1,.
CASSQGSSGSPLHF,TRBV4-1,.
CGPSEAGELFF,TRBV7-9,.